The sequence of this T cell receptor (beta chain) was determined in a study of cytomegalovirus exposure and HLA in healthy donors. Study-wide results and caveats: A later analysis reportedly found that, within productive TCRs, an Asian-associated ancestry cluster had fewer N-insertions than the mean observed across the approximately 700 donors. As a later analysis showed, several of the most significant clusters appeared to be linked to common viral pathogens.

The primer mix had 60 Vbeta and 13 Jbeta primers. Measured with immunoSEQ multiplex PCR; TCRdb has only the in-frame clones, and not every one. The table records about 100,000 clones, roughly 73% of them present only once. Notes on this clone: As yet, its antigen is unknown.

The V gene lost 4 bases and the J gene lost 8 bases, with 13 bases spanning the gap. The CDR3 runs to 14 residues. Germline loops: CDR1 SGHRS, CDR2 YFSETQ. V is TRBV5-1 and J is TRBJ1-6; perhaps TRBD1 as D (6 bases). Sequencing input: PBMCs. This TCR was sampled from a man in his forties in good health and CMV-seronegative. The DNA for the CDR3 is TGCGCCAGCAGCCAACGGGACACTGATTCACCCCTCCACTTT. Translation: CASSQRDTDSPLHF.